Listed below are T cell receptor beta chains from one sample, sequenced in a study of OX40 agonist ivuxolimab in advanced cancers. The protocol was immunoSEQ multiplex PCR, while the TCRdb copy is restricted to in-frame clones and leaves out a portion. Of roughly 66,000 clones listed, roughly 80% are singletons. Sample: CD4+ or CD8+ T cells sorted from blood, taken in a trial of the OX40 agonist ivuxolimab. These receptors were taken from an adult with an advanced solid tumor such as melanoma, head and neck, liver or kidney cancer. Each CDR3 is given with its conserved first and last residue. The D gene is left open where the match is weak. Rows may omit the clone size; those that give it use once, few, many or a size class.

size,J,D,V,DNA,CDR3
-,TRBJ1-5,-,TRBV6-1,TGTGCCAGCAGTGATCCCGGGCAGGGCAATCAGCCCCAGCATTTT,CASSDPGQGNQPQHF
-,TRBJ2-6,-,TRBV11-2,TGTGCCAGCTCCGGGGCTGGGGCCAACGTCCTGACTTTC,CASSGAGANVLTF
-,TRBJ1-2,-,TRBV7-8,TGTGCCAGCAGCCTTAGCGGCTGGGATGGCTACACCTTC,CASSLSGWDGYTF
-,TRBJ2-5,-,TRBV5-4,TGTGCCAGCAGCACCCATGGGGGGAGAGAGACCCAGTACTTC,CASSTHGGRETQYF
-,TRBJ2-1,TRBD2,TRBV5-1,TGCGCCAGCAGCCTCTCCGGGACTAGCGTTTACAATGAGCAGTTCTTC,CASSLSGTSVYNEQFF
-,TRBJ2-5,-,TRBV5-1,TGCGCCAGCTTTGGAGGCGGGACAGACAAAGAGACCCAGTACTTC,CASFGGGTDKETQYF
-,TRBJ1-1,-,TRBV4-1,TGCGCCAGCAGCCAAGAAATGGAGGGGAGAACTGAAGCTTTCTTT,CASSQEMEGRTEAFF
few,TRBJ2-5,TRBD1,TRBV7-8,TGTGCCAGCAGCTTAGTCTACAGGGGTGAGGAGACCCAGTACTTC,CASSLVYRGEETQYF
-,TRBJ2-7,-,TRBV27,TGTGCCAGCAGTGGGTCCGGGGCCGTCTACGAGCAGTACTTC,CASSGSGAVYEQYF
-,TRBJ2-3,-,TRBV25-1,TGTGCCAGCAGTGTAGCGGCCCCGGGAGATACGCAGTATTTT,CASSVAAPGDTQYF
once,TRBJ2-1,-,TRBV7-3,TGTGCCAGCAGCCTAAGGGCAGTTACCTACAATGAGCAGTTCTTC,CASSLRAVTYNEQFF
-,TRBJ1-5,-,TRBV28,TGTGCCAGCAGTTTATCCCGGGGCAATCAGCCCCAGCATTTT,CASSLSRGNQPQHF
once,TRBJ1-3,-,TRBV4-3,TGCGCCAGCAGCCAAGGGGGCAACTCTGGAAACACCATATATTTT,CASSQGGNSGNTIYF
-,TRBJ1-2,-,TRBV6-1,TGTGCCAGCAGTGAAGCCCCGGGGTTAGTGACTGGCTACACCTTC,CASSEAPGLVTGYTF
-,TRBJ2-3,-,TRBV7-2,TGTGCCAGCAGCTTATGGACCACAGATACGCAGTATTTT,CASSLWTTDTQYF
-,TRBJ1-2,TRBD1,TRBV6-5,TGTGCCAGCAGGGCCGGACAGGGGCAAGGCTACACCTTC,CASRAGQGQGYTF
-,TRBJ2-7,TRBD1,TRBV7-9,TGTGCCAGCAGATCGACAGGGGAGTCCTACGAGCAGTACTTC,CASRSTGESYEQYF
-,TRBJ2-1,TRBD1,TRBV11-2,TGTGCCAGCAGCACCAGACAGGGGGCGTCCTACAATGAGCAGTTCTTC,CASSTRQGASYNEQFF
-,TRBJ1-2,-,TRBV2,TGTGCCAGCAGCTTAGACAGTAACTATGGCTACACCTTC,CASSLDSNYGYTF
-,TRBJ1-1,-,TRBV2,TGTGCCAGCATCCTGACGGGTGGGGACACTGAAGCTTTCTTT,CASILTGGDTEAFF
few,TRBJ2-7,TRBD2,TRBV7-9,TGTGCCAGCAGCCAAGCTGGGGATAGCGGGGGAGTTTGGGAGCAGTACTTC,CASSQAGDSGGVWEQYF
-,TRBJ2-6,TRBD1,TRBV25-1,TGTGCCAGCAGTGGTCGGGGCAGGGGGCGCCCTGGGGCCAACGTCCTGACTTTC,CASSGRGRGRPGANVLTF
few,TRBJ2-3,-,TRBV30,TGTGCCTGGGGAGGGAATACAGATACGCAGTATTTT,CAWGGNTDTQYF
-,TRBJ2-5,-,TRBV6-5,TGTGCCAGCAGTTACTCGAGCCAGGGGTTCCAAGAGACCCAGTACTTC,CASSYSSQGFQETQYF
-,TRBJ1-2,-,TRBV28,TGTGCCAGCAGAGTGGGCGGGGGCCAGTTAGCTAACTATGGCTACACCTTC,CASRVGGGQLANYGYTF
medium-sized,TRBJ1-3,-,TRBV5-1,TGCGCCAGCAGCTTCGAGGGAGGAGGAAACACCATATATTTT,CASSFEGGGNTIYF
-,TRBJ2-3,TRBD1,TRBV7-8,TGTGCCAGCAGCCTATGGGGGACAGGGGGCGTGAGTACGCAGTATTTT,CASSLWGTGGVSTQYF
-,TRBJ1-2,TRBD1,TRBV7-2,TGTGCCAGCAGCTTAGGAGGGGGCCCTGGCTATGGCTACACCTTC,CASSLGGGPGYGYTF
-,TRBJ1-5,TRBD1,TRBV15,TGTGCCACCAGAGCGGACAGGGGATATCAGCCCCAGCATTTT,CATRADRGYQPQHF
-,TRBJ2-3,TRBD2,TRBV19,TGTGCCAGTAGTATCAATAGCGGGGGGGCGAATACGCAGTATTTT,CASSINSGGANTQYF
-,TRBJ2-3,-,TRBV15,TGTGCCACCAGCAGAGATCCACTAGGAACAGATACGCAGTATTTT,CATSRDPLGTDTQYF
-,TRBJ2-7,TRBD1,TRBV10-3,TGTGCCATCAGTGAGAGTGGGACAGCCCACTACGAGCAGTACTTC,CAISESGTAHYEQYF
-,TRBJ2-3,TRBD2,TRBV2,TGTGCCAGCAGTGTGAATAGCGGGGGGGCCGAGTATTTT,CASSVNSGGAEYF
few,TRBJ1-2,-,TRBV28,TGTGCCAGCAGTCCATTCGTCGGGCCCTATGGCTACACCTTC,CASSPFVGPYGYTF
-,TRBJ1-1,-,TRBV7-9,TGTGCCAGCAGCTTAGGAGGCGTGAACACTGAAGCTTTCTTT,CASSLGGVNTEAFF
-,TRBJ2-5,-,TRBV11-1,TGTGCCAGCAGGGAGGGACCTTCAGAGACCCAGTACTTC,CASREGPSETQYF
-,TRBJ1-2,TRBD1,TRBV15,TGTGCCACCAGCAGAGTTCGACAGGGAGCTAACTATGGCTACACCTTC,CATSRVRQGANYGYTF
-,TRBJ2-2,-,TRBV30,TGTGCCTGGAGTGACGGGATCTTCACCGGGGAGCTGTTTTTT,CAWSDGIFTGELFF
-,TRBJ1-1,-,TRBV19,TGTGCCAGTACCGGGACGACAATCGGGTCTGAAGCTTTCTTT,CASTGTTIGSEAFF
few,TRBJ1-1,-,TRBV10-3,TGTGCCATCAGTGAGTCAGAACTGTTGAACACTGAAGCTTTCTTT,CAISESELLNTEAFF
-,TRBJ2-7,TRBD1,TRBV6-6,TGTGCCAGCAGAGAACAGGGGTCGCCCTACGAGCAGTACTTC,CASREQGSPYEQYF
-,TRBJ1-1,-,TRBV7-3,TGTGCCAGCAGCAGTACACGGAACACTGAAGCTTTCTTT,CASSSTRNTEAFF
-,TRBJ2-3,TRBD1,TRBV6-5,TGTGCCAGCAGTTACCAAGGGCAGGGGGTCGGAGATACGCAGTATTTT,CASSYQGQGVGDTQYF
once,TRBJ1-3,TRBD1,TRBV2,TGTGCCATCCCACGGACAGGTTCTACTCTTAACTCTGGAAACACCATATATTTT,CAIPRTGSTLNSGNTIYF
few,TRBJ1-3,-,TRBV6-5,TGTGCCAGCAGCAAGGGACGGTCCTCTGGAAACACCATATATTTT,CASSKGRSSGNTIYF
-,TRBJ2-2,TRBD2,TRBV11-2,TGTGCCAGCAGCTTCGGGACTAGCGGGACCGGGGAGCTGTTTTTT,CASSFGTSGTGELFF
-,TRBJ2-1,-,TRBV2,TGTGCCAGCAGTGAATCGGGGGCTAGGACCTACAATGAGCAGTTCTTC,CASSESGARTYNEQFF
few,TRBJ1-1,TRBD1,TRBV6-4,TGTGCCAGCAGTGACTCGGACAGGAGGACTGAAGCTTTCTTT,CASSDSDRRTEAFF
-,TRBJ2-3,-,TRBV2,TGTGCCAGCAGTGGTTTAAGCGGTAGCGATACGCAGTATTTT,CASSGLSGSDTQYF
-,TRBJ1-1,TRBD1,TRBV5-4,TGTGCCAGCAGCTTTGGACAGGATGAAGCTTTCTTT,CASSFGQDEAFF
few,TRBJ1-5,-,TRBV9,TGTGCCAGCAGTAAAGACAGTAGCAATCAGCCCCAGCATTTT,CASSKDSSNQPQHF
-,TRBJ2-5,TRBD1,TRBV6-6,TGTGCCAGCACTAGGACAGGGGGAGAGACCCAGTACTTC,CASTRTGGETQYF
-,TRBJ2-4,-,TRBV6-6,TGTGCCAGCAGTCCTTCCCCTGGCATAAACATTCAGTACTTC,CASSPSPGINIQYF
-,TRBJ2-1,TRBD2,TRBV7-9,TGTGCCAGCAGCACCAGGACTAGCGGGGGCCACAATGAGCAGTTCTTC,CASSTRTSGGHNEQFF
-,TRBJ2-1,-,TRBV4-3,TGCGCCAGCAGCCAAGATTGGACAATTACGGATGAGCAGTTCTTC,CASSQDWTITDEQFF
-,TRBJ1-1,-,TRBV5-1,TGCGCCAGCAGCTTGAGCAGCTTTGAAACTGAAGCTTTCTTT,CASSLSSFETEAFF
-,TRBJ1-5,-,TRBV6-5,TGTGCCAGCAGTTACAGGGAGGGTCAGCCCCAGCATTTT,CASSYREGQPQHF